The rows below give T cell receptor beta chains drawn from one sample of a study of T-cell reconstitution after alpha-beta-depleted transplantation in children. TCRdb reprocessed the PCR reads with MiXCR, giving one entry per CDR3 protein. This table has around 360,000 distinct CDR3 sequences, over 9% appearing once. The sequencing here drew on PBMCs from the stem cell graft donor, taken from the stem cell graft. The receptors here all came from a human donor who donated a stem cell graft to a child with acute lymphoblastic leukemia. The CDR3 runs from the conserved cysteine through the conserved F or W. D genes are given only for firm matches. Size is omitted from some rows. Given values are once, few, many or a class for expanded clones.

clone_size	j_call	d_call	v_call	cdr3_aa	cdr3_nt
-	TRBJ2-1	-	TRBV21-1	CASSKARGYGGGSYNEQFF	TGTGCCAGCAGCAAAGCGAGGGGGTACGGGGGGGGATCCTACAATGAGCAGTTCTTC
few	TRBJ1-5	-	TRBV29-1	CSVGLGGQPQHF	TGCAGCGTGGGCCTAGGGGGTCAGCCCCAGCATTTT
many	TRBJ2-7	-	TRBV7-9	CASSLPLASHEQYF	TGTGCCAGCAGCTTGCCACTAGCTTCCCACGAGCAGTACTTC
-	TRBJ2-1	TRBD2	TRBV7-2	CASSLSGRSFNEQFF	TGTGCCAGCAGCTTAAGCGGGAGGAGTTTCAATGAGCAGTTCTTC
few	TRBJ2-1	TRBD2	TRBV7-2	CASSSRTSGSTDEQFF	TGTGCCAGCAGCTCCCGGACTAGCGGGTCCACCGATGAGCAGTTCTTC
-	TRBJ2-3	-	TRBV15	CATSSGWGGERTDTQYF	TGTGCCACCAGCAGCGGATGGGGGGGCGAGAGGACAGATACGCAGTATTTT
-	TRBJ2-1	TRBD1	TRBV4-3	CASSQEGTGRGTGYNEQFF	TGCGCCAGCAGCCAAGAGGGGACAGGTCGTGGAACGGGGTACAATGAGCAGTTCTTC
-	TRBJ2-7	TRBD1	TRBV7-9	CASSSRDRGGEQYF	TGTGCCAGCAGCTCCCGGGACAGGGGGGGCGAGCAGTACTTC
many	TRBJ2-1	TRBD2	TRBV7-2	CAIQGGGLAGRSYNEQFF	TGTGCCATCCAAGGTGGGGGACTAGCGGGACGATCCTACAATGAGCAGTTCTTC
few	TRBJ2-1	TRBD2	TRBV28	CASSSYSGSIDNEQFF	TGTGCCAGCAGTTCCTATAGCGGGAGTATCGACAATGAGCAGTTCTTC
few	TRBJ2-5	-	TRBV14	CASSGGGTIQETQYF	TGTGCCAGCAGCGGGGGCGGGACGATCCAAGAGACCCAGTACTTC